Listed below are T cell receptor beta chains from one sample, sequenced in a study of cytomegalovirus exposure and HLA in healthy donors. Data came from immunoSEQ multiplex PCR; TCRdb stores just in-frame clones and leaves some out. The sample has approximately 160,000 clones, approximately 80% seen once. The material sequenced was PBMCs. Receptor source: a woman younger than 45 in good health and CMV-seronegative. CDR3s include the opening cysteine and the closing phenylalanine or tryptophan. The order of the fields is CDR3 DNA, CDR3 protein, V gene, clone size, D gene, J gene, CDR3 length. A D gene is named only where the DNA matches it firmly. Some rows mark clone size as missing; the rest say once, few, many or name a class of expanded clone.

CDR3 DNA: TGCGCCAGCAGCCAAAGGACACCAGGAAACACCATATATTTT
CDR3 protein: CASSQRTPGNTIYF
V gene: TRBV4-1
clone size: NA
D gene: NA
J gene: TRBJ1-3
CDR3 length: 14

CDR3 DNA: TGTGCCAGCAGTCCCTCCGGGGGGGGCACGAACACCGGGGAGCTGTTTTTT
CDR3 protein: CASSPSGGGTNTGELFF
V gene: TRBV11-3
clone size: few
D gene: TRBD2
J gene: TRBJ2-2
CDR3 length: 17

CDR3 DNA: TGCGCCAGCAGCCAAGATTCAGGGGGCGAGCAGTACTTC
CDR3 protein: CASSQDSGGEQYF
V gene: TRBV4-1
clone size: NA
D gene: TRBD1
J gene: TRBJ2-7
CDR3 length: 13

CDR3 DNA: TGTGCCAGCACCCCCCCCCGACAGGAGACGGCCTCTGGGGCCAACGTCCTGACTTTC
CDR3 protein: CASTPPRQETASGANVLTF
V gene: TRBV27
clone size: NA
D gene: NA
J gene: TRBJ2-6
CDR3 length: 19

CDR3 DNA: TGTGCCAGCAGCTTGGACACTAGCAATCAGCCCCAGCATTTT
CDR3 protein: CASSLDTSNQPQHF
V gene: TRBV5-4
clone size: NA
D gene: NA
J gene: TRBJ1-5
CDR3 length: 14

CDR3 DNA: TGTGCCAGCAGTTCCTACTGGACAGGGAACTTTGTGAACACTGAAGCTTTCTTT
CDR3 protein: CASSSYWTGNFVNTEAFF
V gene: TRBV27
clone size: NA
D gene: TRBD1
J gene: TRBJ1-1
CDR3 length: 18

CDR3 DNA: TGTGCCAGCAGCCCCGAGGGGGCTGGAAACACCATATATTTT
CDR3 protein: CASSPEGAGNTIYF
V gene: TRBV5-6
clone size: NA
D gene: NA
J gene: TRBJ1-3
CDR3 length: 14

CDR3 DNA: TGTGCCAGCAGCGTAGGTTCAGCGGCTTACAATGAGCAGTTCTTC
CDR3 protein: CASSVGSAAYNEQFF
V gene: TRBV9
clone size: NA
D gene: NA
J gene: TRBJ2-1
CDR3 length: 15

CDR3 DNA: TGTGCCAGCAGTTTACCGGGACAGGGTCGCTACGAGCAGTACTTC
CDR3 protein: CASSLPGQGRYEQYF
V gene: TRBV28
clone size: NA
D gene: TRBD1
J gene: TRBJ2-7
CDR3 length: 15

CDR3 DNA: TGCAGTGCTAGCGGTGTCGACGAGCAGTACTTC
CDR3 protein: CSASGVDEQYF
V gene: TRBV20-1
clone size: NA
D gene: NA
J gene: TRBJ2-7
CDR3 length: 11

CDR3 DNA: TGTGCCAGCAGTTACCGGGGGGCCGATGTTACGCAGTATTTT
CDR3 protein: CASSYRGADVTQYF
V gene: TRBV6-6
clone size: few
D gene: NA
J gene: TRBJ2-3
CDR3 length: 14

CDR3 DNA: TGCGCCAGCAGTCATAAACTAGCGGGACTAAACACCGGGGAGCTGTTTTTT
CDR3 protein: CASSHKLAGLNTGELFF
V gene: TRBV4-3
clone size: NA
D gene: TRBD2
J gene: TRBJ2-2
CDR3 length: 17

CDR3 DNA: TGTGCCTGGAATACCGCGGAGACCCAGTACTTC
CDR3 protein: CAWNTAETQYF
V gene: TRBV30
clone size: NA
D gene: NA
J gene: TRBJ2-5
CDR3 length: 11

CDR3 DNA: TGCGCCAGCAGCCAAGCGACTAGCGGGGTCCCGAGCTCCTACGAGCAGTACTTC
CDR3 protein: CASSQATSGVPSSYEQYF
V gene: TRBV4-1
clone size: NA
D gene: TRBD2
J gene: TRBJ2-7
CDR3 length: 18

CDR3 DNA: TGTGCCTGGAGTGTATTATGGACAGGGGGAGATACGCAGTATTTT
CDR3 protein: CAWSVLWTGGDTQYF
V gene: TRBV30
clone size: NA
D gene: TRBD1
J gene: TRBJ2-3
CDR3 length: 15

CDR3 DNA: TGCGCCAGCAGCTTGGAGGCAGGGGTACAGTGGCAGTACTTC
CDR3 protein: CASSLEAGVQWQYF
V gene: TRBV5-1
clone size: NA
D gene: NA
J gene: TRBJ2-7
CDR3 length: 14

CDR3 DNA: TGTGCCAGCAGCTTCGGACTAGCTAGCGAGCAGTACTTC
CDR3 protein: CASSFGLASEQYF
V gene: TRBV7-3
clone size: NA
D gene: TRBD2
J gene: TRBJ2-7
CDR3 length: 13

CDR3 DNA: TGTGCCTGGAGTGAGGGGACAGGGGGTTCACCCCTCCACTTT
CDR3 protein: CAWSEGTGGSPLHF
V gene: TRBV30
clone size: few
D gene: TRBD1
J gene: TRBJ1-6
CDR3 length: 14

CDR3 DNA: TGTGCCAGCAGCTTAACGGGAGGCGACGGCTACACCTTC
CDR3 protein: CASSLTGGDGYTF
V gene: TRBV7-3
clone size: NA
D gene: NA
J gene: TRBJ1-2
CDR3 length: 13

CDR3 DNA: TGTGCCAGCAGCTTAAGTGTTACTCCCACAGATACGCAGTATTTT
CDR3 protein: CASSLSVTPTDTQYF
V gene: TRBV7-3
clone size: NA
D gene: NA
J gene: TRBJ2-3
CDR3 length: 15

CDR3 DNA: TGTGCCAGCAGACCCGGGGGGACTAGCGGGAGAGTAAATGAGCAGTTCTTC
CDR3 protein: CASRPGGTSGRVNEQFF
V gene: TRBV28
clone size: NA
D gene: TRBD2
J gene: TRBJ2-1
CDR3 length: 17

CDR3 DNA: TGTGCCAGCACCCCGGGGGGGCATGACACTGAAGCTTTCTTT
CDR3 protein: CASTPGGHDTEAFF
V gene: TRBV6-6
clone size: few
D gene: NA
J gene: TRBJ1-1
CDR3 length: 14

CDR3 DNA: TGTGCCAGCAGCGTAGTAGGTGGAGGGTACTATGGCTACACCTTC
CDR3 protein: CASSVVGGGYYGYTF
V gene: TRBV9
clone size: few
D gene: NA
J gene: TRBJ1-2
CDR3 length: 15

CDR3 DNA: TGCGCCAGCAGCCAAGATAGTCAACTAGCATCCCCCCCAGATACGCAGTATTTT
CDR3 protein: CASSQDSQLASPPDTQYF
V gene: TRBV4-3
clone size: NA
D gene: NA
J gene: TRBJ2-3
CDR3 length: 18

CDR3 DNA: TGTGCCAGCAGCACCCTGACAGGGAACGAGCAGTACTTC
CDR3 protein: CASSTLTGNEQYF
V gene: TRBV5-6
clone size: NA
D gene: TRBD1
J gene: TRBJ2-7
CDR3 length: 13

CDR3 DNA: TGTGCCAGCAGCTTACAGGGTAATGGCTACACCTTC
CDR3 protein: CASSLQGNGYTF
V gene: TRBV5-6
clone size: NA
D gene: NA
J gene: TRBJ1-2
CDR3 length: 12

CDR3 DNA: TGTGCCAGCAGCCAAGGTGGGGGGCGGGGGGCCTACAATGAGCAGTTCTTC
CDR3 protein: CASSQGGGRGAYNEQFF
V gene: TRBV4-2
clone size: NA
D gene: TRBD2
J gene: TRBJ2-1
CDR3 length: 17

CDR3 DNA: TGTGCCATCAGTGAGTTCGACAGGGGGCCATTCTATGGCTACACCTTC
CDR3 protein: CAISEFDRGPFYGYTF
V gene: TRBV10-3
clone size: NA
D gene: TRBD1
J gene: TRBJ1-2
CDR3 length: 16

CDR3 DNA: TGTGCCACCAGCAGAGATCTCGTCGGGGTGTACGAGCAGTACTTC
CDR3 protein: CATSRDLVGVYEQYF
V gene: TRBV15
clone size: few
D gene: NA
J gene: TRBJ2-7
CDR3 length: 15

CDR3 DNA: TGCGCCAGCAGCTGGGGCGGGGGGGGCAATCAGCCCCAGCATTTT
CDR3 protein: CASSWGGGGNQPQHF
V gene: TRBV5-1
clone size: NA
D gene: NA
J gene: TRBJ1-5
CDR3 length: 15

CDR3 DNA: TGTGCCAGTAGTATCCCCGGACTGGATAATTCACCCCTCCACTTT
CDR3 protein: CASSIPGLDNSPLHF
V gene: TRBV19
clone size: NA
D gene: NA
J gene: TRBJ1-6
CDR3 length: 15

CDR3 DNA: TGTGCCAGCAGCCCAAGGGGATTAGCGGGAGGGCCAGAAGAGACCCAGTACTTC
CDR3 protein: CASSPRGLAGGPEETQYF
V gene: TRBV4-2
clone size: NA
D gene: TRBD2
J gene: TRBJ2-5
CDR3 length: 18

CDR3 DNA: TGTGCCAGCAGCTTAGAGGCACAGAATCGTGAAGCTTTCTTT
CDR3 protein: CASSLEAQNREAFF
V gene: TRBV11-3
clone size: NA
D gene: NA
J gene: TRBJ1-1
CDR3 length: 14

CDR3 DNA: TGTGCCAGCAGCCAGGACAGGGCGAACCTATCGCCCCAGCATTTT
CDR3 protein: CASSQDRANLSPQHF
V gene: TRBV6-1
clone size: NA
D gene: TRBD1
J gene: TRBJ1-5
CDR3 length: 15

CDR3 DNA: TGTGCCAGCAGCCAATTTTTTGTGGGGGGGGAATGGCGAGAGACCCAGTACTTC
CDR3 protein: CASSQFFVGGEWRETQYF
V gene: TRBV7-8
clone size: NA
D gene: TRBD2
J gene: TRBJ2-5
CDR3 length: 18